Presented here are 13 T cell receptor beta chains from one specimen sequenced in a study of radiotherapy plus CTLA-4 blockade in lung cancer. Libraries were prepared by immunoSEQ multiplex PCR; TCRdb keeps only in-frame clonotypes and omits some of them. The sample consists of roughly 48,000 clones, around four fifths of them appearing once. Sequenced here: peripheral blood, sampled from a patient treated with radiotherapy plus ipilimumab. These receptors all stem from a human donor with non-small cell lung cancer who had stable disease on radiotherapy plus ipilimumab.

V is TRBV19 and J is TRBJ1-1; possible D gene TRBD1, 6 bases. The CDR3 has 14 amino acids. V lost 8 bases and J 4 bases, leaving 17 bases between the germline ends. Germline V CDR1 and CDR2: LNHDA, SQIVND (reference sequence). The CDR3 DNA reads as TGTGCCAGTCTCGCACAGGGTGCGCGCACTGAAGCTTTCTTT. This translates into CASLAQGARTEAFF. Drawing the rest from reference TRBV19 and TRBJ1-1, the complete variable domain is DGGITQSPKYLFRKEGQNVTLSCEQNLNHDAMYWYRQDPGQGLRLIYYSQIVNDFQKGDIAEGYSVSREKKESFPLTVTSAQKNPTAFYLCASLAQGARTEAFFGQGTRLTVV.

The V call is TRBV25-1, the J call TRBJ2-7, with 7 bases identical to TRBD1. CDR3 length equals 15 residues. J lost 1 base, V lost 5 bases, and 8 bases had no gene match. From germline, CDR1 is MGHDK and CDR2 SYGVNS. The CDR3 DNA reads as TGTGCCAGCAGTTCCCCCAGGGGGAATTCCTACGAGCAGTACTTC. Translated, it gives CASSSPRGNSYEQYF.

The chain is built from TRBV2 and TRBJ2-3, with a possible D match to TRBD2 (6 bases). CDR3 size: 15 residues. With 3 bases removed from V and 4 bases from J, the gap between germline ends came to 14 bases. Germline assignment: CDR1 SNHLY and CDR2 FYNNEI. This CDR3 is CASSEDRGGADTQYF. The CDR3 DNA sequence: TGTGCCAGCAGTGAGGACCGCGGAGGGGCAGATACGCAGTATTTT.

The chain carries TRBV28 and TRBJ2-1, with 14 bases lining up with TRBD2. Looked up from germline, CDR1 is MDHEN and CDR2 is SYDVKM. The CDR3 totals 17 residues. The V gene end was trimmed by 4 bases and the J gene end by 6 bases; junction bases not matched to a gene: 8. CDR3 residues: CASSSSGLAGAGNEQFF. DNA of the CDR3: TGTGCCAGCAGTTCCTCGGGACTAGCGGGAGCAGGCAATGAGCAGTTCTTC.

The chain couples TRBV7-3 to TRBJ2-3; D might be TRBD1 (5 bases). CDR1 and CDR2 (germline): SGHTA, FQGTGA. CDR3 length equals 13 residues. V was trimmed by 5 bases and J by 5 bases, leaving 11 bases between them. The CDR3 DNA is TGTGCCAGCAGCAGTACCAGGGAAGATACGCAGTATTTT. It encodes CASSSTREDTQYF.

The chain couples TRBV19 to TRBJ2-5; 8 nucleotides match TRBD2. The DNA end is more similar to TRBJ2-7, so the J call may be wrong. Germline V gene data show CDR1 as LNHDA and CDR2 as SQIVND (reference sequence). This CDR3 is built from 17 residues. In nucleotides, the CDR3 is TGTGCCAGTAGTATCCTCTCTGGCGGGGGGAACGCCTACGAGCAGTACTTC. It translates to CASSILSGGGNAYEQYF.

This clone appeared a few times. DNA of the CDR3: TGTGCCAGCAGCTACAGGACAGGGGGCAGGGAACAGTACTTC. Translating it yields CASSYRTGGREQYF. The chain is built from TRBV6-6 and TRBJ2-5; 11 bases match TRBD1. CDR3 size: 14 residues. Germline lookup yields CDR1 MNHNY and CDR2 SVGAGI (reference sequence). V lost 6 bases and J lost 11; bases outside the gene matches: 11.

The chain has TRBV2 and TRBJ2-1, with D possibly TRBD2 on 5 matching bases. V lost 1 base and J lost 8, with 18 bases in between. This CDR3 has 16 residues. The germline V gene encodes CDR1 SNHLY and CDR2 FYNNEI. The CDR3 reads CASSEGAVGYPDEQFF. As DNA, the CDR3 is TGTGCCAGCAGTGAAGGAGCGGTGGGCTACCCGGATGAGCAGTTCTTC.

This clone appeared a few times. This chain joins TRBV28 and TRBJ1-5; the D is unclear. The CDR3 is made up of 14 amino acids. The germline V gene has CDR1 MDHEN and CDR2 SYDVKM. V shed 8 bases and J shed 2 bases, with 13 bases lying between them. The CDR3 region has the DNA TGTGCCAGCGTACCTCCCCCAGGCAATCAGCCCCAGCATTTT. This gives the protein CASVPPPGNQPQHF.

DNA of the CDR3: TGTGCCAGCAGCTTAAATTGGGGCGGGAGTAGCGTGTTCTTC. This encodes CASSLNWGGSSVFF. The chain links TRBV11-2 to TRBJ2-1; 7 positions agree with TRBD2. The CDR3 covers 14 residues. Germline trimming cut 2 bases from V and 15 bases from J; bases unmatched to any gene: 13. In germline, CDR1 is SGHAT, CDR2 FQNNGV. The full variable domain, rest sourced from reference TRBV11-2 and TRBJ2-1, is EAGVAQSPRYKIIEKRQSVAFWCNPISGHATLYWYQQILGQGPKLLIQFQNNGVVDDSQLPKDRFSAERLKGVDSTLKIQPAKLEDSAVYLCASSLNWGGSSVFFGPGTRLTVL.

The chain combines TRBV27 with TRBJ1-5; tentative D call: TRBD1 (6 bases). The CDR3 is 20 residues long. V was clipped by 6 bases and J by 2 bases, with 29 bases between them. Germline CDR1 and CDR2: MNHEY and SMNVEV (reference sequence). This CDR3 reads CASRPTGTPLGPERNQPQHF. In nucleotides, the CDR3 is TGTGCCAGCAGACCCACAGGGACCCCATTGGGCCCCGAGCGCAATCAGCCCCAGCATTTT.

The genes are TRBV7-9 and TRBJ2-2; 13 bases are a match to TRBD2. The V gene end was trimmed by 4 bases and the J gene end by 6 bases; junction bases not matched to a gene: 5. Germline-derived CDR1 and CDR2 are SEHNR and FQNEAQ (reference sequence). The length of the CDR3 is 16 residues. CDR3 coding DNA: TGTGCCAGCAGCTCGTCCACTAGCGGGAGGGCCGGGGAGCTGTTTTTT. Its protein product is CASSSSTSGRAGELFF.

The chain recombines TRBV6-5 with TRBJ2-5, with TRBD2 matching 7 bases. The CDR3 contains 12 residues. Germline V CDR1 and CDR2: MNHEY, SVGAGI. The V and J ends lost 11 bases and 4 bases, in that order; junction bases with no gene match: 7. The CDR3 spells CAYGRPTETQYF. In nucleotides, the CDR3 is TGTGCCTACGGGAGGCCGACAGAGACCCAGTACTTC.